In its sample, the clone carrying this T cell receptor (beta chain) ranks as medium-sized. Researchers used genomic DNA as the template to profile TCR beta VDJ and CDR3. TCRdb processed the reads anew with MiXCR; each CDR3 protein has one entry. The sample consists of 200,000 to 250,000 distinct CDR3 sequences, about 37% of them appearing once. The data were obtained in a study of CD8+CD57+ T cells in acquired aplastic anemia. The TCR comes from a human donor in good health, serving as a control. Sequenced sample: sorted CD4+, CD8+, or CD8+CD57+ T cells (not recorded which) from PBMCs.

CDR3 bases: TGTGCCAGCAGTGGACAGGGTGAAAAACTGTTTTTT. Translating it yields CASSGQGEKLFF. The chain couples TRBV2 to TRBJ1-4, with 7 nucleotides matching TRBD1. The germline V gene encodes CDR1 SNHLY and CDR2 FYNNEI. The CDR3 runs 12 residues. Losses at the gene ends were 4 bases for V and 7 bases for J; bases not matched to a gene: 0.